This TCR beta chain was retrieved from a study of T cells in tumors after PD-1 blockade. Study details: Prior checkpoint blockade, systemic immunosuppressant use, or anti-cancer therapy within 4 weeks excluded patients.

Here immunoSEQ multiplex PCR was the method, and the copy in TCRdb shows in-frame clones only, minus some. The table lists around 12,000 clones, roughly 69% of them singletons, with approximately 15% in the top ten. Whole-study findings and limits: Most post-therapy expanded exhausted CD8+ clones were new, undetected before treatment.

The CDR3 covers 15 residues. The germline CDR1 and CDR2 sequences are KGHDR and SFDVKD. The V segment lost 4 bases and the J segment 2 bases; nucleotides outside the gene matches: 4. Genomic DNA template from tumor biopsies or peripheral blood, roughly 616 ng to 6,004 ng input. Details on this clone: Antigen unknown.

Sequencing used tumor tissue, obtained before anti-PD-1 treatment. The V and J genes are TRBV24-1 and TRBJ1-5; 7 bases match TRBD1. This TCR was sampled from a human donor with basal cell carcinoma. CDR3 in amino acids: CATSEGTGGNQPQHF. As DNA, the CDR3 is TGTGCCACCAGTGAGGGAACAGGGGGCAATCAGCCCCAGCATTTT.